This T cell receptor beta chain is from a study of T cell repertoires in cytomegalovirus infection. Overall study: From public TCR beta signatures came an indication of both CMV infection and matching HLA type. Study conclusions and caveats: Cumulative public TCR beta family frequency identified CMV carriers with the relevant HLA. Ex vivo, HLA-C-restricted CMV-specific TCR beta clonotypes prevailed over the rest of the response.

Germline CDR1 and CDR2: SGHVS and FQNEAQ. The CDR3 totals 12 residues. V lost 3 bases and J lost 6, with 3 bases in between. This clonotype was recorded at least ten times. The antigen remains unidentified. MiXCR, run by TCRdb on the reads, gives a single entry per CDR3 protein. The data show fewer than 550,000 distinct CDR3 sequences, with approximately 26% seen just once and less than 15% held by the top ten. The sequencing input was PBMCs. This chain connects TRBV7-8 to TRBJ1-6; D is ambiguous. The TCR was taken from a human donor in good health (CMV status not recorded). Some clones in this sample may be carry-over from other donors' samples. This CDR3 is CASSLSNSPLHF. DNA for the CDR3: TGTGCCAGCAGCTTGAGTAATTCACCCCTCCACTTT.